This T cell receptor (beta chain) was captured in a study of monozygotic twins with inflammatory bowel disease. Germline V gene data show CDR1 as SGHDT and CDR2 as YYEEEE. This CDR3 has 14 amino acids. The TCR libraries each used total RNA (about 3,500 ng per library). TCRdb reprocessed the 5' RACE reads and reports one entry per CDR3 protein, with no DNA. The clone table shows fewer than 200,000 distinct CDR3 sequences, with the ten largest holding approximately 2.8%. Study-level results: Twins with IBD were found to have lower TCRbeta diversity (inverse Simpson) than healthy co-twins. Immunosuppressive treatment differences may have increased patient repertoire variability.

As to this clonotype: The antigen is not known.

The sequencing sample was made of blood. This TCR was recovered from a human donor with ulcerative colitis or Crohn's disease, or a healthy co-twin of an affected twin (not recorded which). The chain carries TRBV5-6 and TRBJ2-7; TCRdb outputs TRBD1, but without DNA this stays unchecked. The CDR3 here is CASTSKGTGYEQYF.